These 17 T cell receptor beta chains share one sample of origin, sequenced in a study of blood T cell repertoires in COVID-19. TCRdb's copy holds only in-frame clones and misses some; the assay was immunoSEQ multiplex PCR. This sample has 140,000 or so clones; approximately 87% occur once, and the top ten carry 8.6%. Sequencing was done on a sample of peripheral blood. Source of these receptors: a woman aged 45-60 years with active or convalescent COVID-19.

This rearrangement joins TRBV5-1 to TRBJ1-1; D is undetermined. V was shortened by 0 bases and J by 7 bases, with 4 bases between the two germline ends. CDR1 and CDR2 (germline): SGHRS, YFSETQ. This CDR3 is 11 amino acids long. The DNA for the CDR3 is TGCGCCAGCAGCTTGGACAGTGAAGCTTTCTTT. Protein product: CASSLDSEAFF.

V gene TRBV7-6 combines with J gene TRBJ2-7; 14 positions agree with TRBD2. CDR3 length equals 17 residues. Germline trimming cut 1 base from V and 7 bases from J; bases unmatched to any gene: 9. Germline V gene lookup returns CDR1 SGHVS and CDR2 FNYEAQ. The CDR3 sequence is CASSLVPPTSGGVEQYF. CDR3 in DNA: TGTGCCAGCAGCTTAGTCCCCCCGACTAGCGGGGGGGTTGAGCAGTACTTC.

This chain connects TRBV11-2 to TRBJ2-5; 9 bases are shared with TRBD1. CDR3 length: 15 residues. Unmatched junction bases numbered 11, after V lost 5 bases and J lost 7 bases. Germline lookup yields CDR1 SGHAT and CDR2 FQNNGV. The CDR3 nucleotides are TGTGCCAGCAGCACAGGACAGGGGAGTAAGGTGACCCAGTACTTC. This translates into CASSTGQGSKVTQYF. Filled out from reference TRBV11-2 and TRBJ2-5, the complete variable domain reads EAGVAQSPRYKIIEKRQSVAFWCNPISGHATLYWYQQILGQGPKLLIQFQNNGVVDDSQLPKDRFSAERLKGVDSTLKIQPAKLEDSAVYLCASSTGQGSKVTQYFGPGTRLLVL.

The chain employs TRBV7-9 and TRBJ1-6, with D perhaps matching TRBD1 (5 bases). V dropped 5 bases and J dropped 8 bases, with 16 bases sitting between them. Germline values: CDR1 SEHNR, CDR2 FQNEAQ (reference sequence). CDR3 size: 15 residues. Written as DNA, the CDR3 is TGTGCCAGCAGCCAGGACGGACTAGGGGATTCACCCCTCCACTTT. Translated, it gives CASSQDGLGDSPLHF.

V and J are TRBV7-6 and TRBJ2-7, with TRBD2 as a possible D gene (6 bases). The CDR3 sequence is 15 residues long. The germline CDR1 and CDR2 sequences are SGHVS and FNYEAQ. The V end lost 8 bases, the J end lost 2 bases, and 19 bases lay between the germline ends. CDR3 residues: CASSRAGRGPYEQYF. In nucleotides, the CDR3 is TGTGCCAGCTCCCGAGCGGGTCGAGGGCCCTACGAGCAGTACTTC.

Turning to this clone: One junction end does not reproduce the germline sequence, and a read error may be involved. This chain links TRBV7-7 with TRBJ2-2; 7 bases match TRBD1. CDR3 length equals 16 residues. Germline V CDR1 and CDR2: SSHAT, FNYEAQ (reference sequence). The CDR3 spells CASSSGRGIGTGELFF. CDR3 sequence (DNA): TGTGCTAGCAGCTCCGGCAGGGGGATTGGCACCGGGGAGCTGTTTTTT.

Turning to this clone: One junction end does not reproduce the germline sequence, and a read error may be involved. Other DNA sequences in the same sample also yield this CDR3. The CDR3 DNA follows: TGCGCCACCGAACAGGGATCGAACACCGGGGAGCTGTTTTTT. This codes for CATEQGSNTGELFF. The chain links TRBV15 to TRBJ2-2; weak D call: TRBD1 (6 bases). The CDR3 covers 14 residues. The germline CDR1 and CDR2 sequences are LNHNV and YYDKDF (reference sequence).

The chain combines TRBV7-9 with TRBJ1-2; 8 positions agree with TRBD1. The CDR3 is 15 amino acids. Germline lookup yields CDR1 SEHNR and CDR2 FQNEAQ (reference sequence). With 1 base clipped from V and 3 bases from J, the junction kept 4 bases outside the gene matches. This chain's CDR3 is CASSLVTGDHYGYTF. The CDR3 bases are TGTGCCAGCAGCTTAGTGACAGGGGATCACTATGGCTACACCTTC.

This chain connects TRBV27 to TRBJ2-1; TRBD1 agrees at 7 bases. The CDR3 totals 17 residues. From germline, CDR1 is MNHEY and CDR2 SMNVEV (reference sequence). The ends lost 7 bases at V and 6 bases at J; junction bases unmatched: 18. The CDR3 DNA reads TGTGCCAGCACCGACCTCTCTCTCAGGGGGTACGTCAATGAGCAGTTCTTC. It codes for CASTDLSLRGYVNEQFF.

As DNA, the CDR3 is TGCAGTGCTAGAGTTCGGGAGGGCTACACCTTC. It encodes CSARVREGYTF. J is TRBJ1-2 and V is TRBV20-1, with D unresolved. V was cut by 1 base and J by 8 bases, with 8 bases left in between. This CDR3 contains 11 residues. Germline assignment: CDR1 DFQATT and CDR2 SNEGSKA (reference sequence).

The rearrangement uses TRBV19 and TRBJ1-2; D is perhaps TRBD1 (6 bases). Germline assignment: CDR1 LNHDA and CDR2 SQIVND (reference sequence). CDR3 length equals 13 residues. Trimming shortened V by 8 bases and J by 4 bases, and 14 bases separated the two germline ends. The CDR3 DNA is TGTGCCAGTCTCAACAGGGATTCCTATGGCTACACCTTC. It specifies CASLNRDSYGYTF.

The CDR3 DNA reads as TGTGCCAGCAGCCAAGATACCGGACAGGCAAATCGGCAGTACTTC. It yields the protein CASSQDTGQANRQYF. The chain combines TRBV3-1 (or the pseudogene TRBV3-2) with TRBJ2-7; the match to TRBD1 covers 7 bases. The germline gives CDR1 LGHDT, CDR2 YNNKEL (reference sequence). The length of the CDR3 is 15 residues. V lost 0 bases to trimming and J lost 9 bases; unmatched junction nucleotides: 11.

The gene calls are TRBV6-5 and TRBJ1-5, with TRBD1 matching over 7 bases. The CDR3 covers 14 residues. Trimming took 8 bases from V and 5 from J; bases not matched to a gene: 9. Per germline, CDR1 MNHEY and CDR2 SVGAGI. The CDR3 DNA follows: TGTGCCAGCTACTTCGGGACAGACCATCAGCCCCAGCATTTT. Encoded protein: CASYFGTDHQPQHF.

V gene TRBV5-4 combines with J gene TRBJ1-1; no definite D call. The CDR3 is made up of 15 amino acids. The V end was cut by 0 bases, the J end by 0 bases, with 9 bases between. Germline V CDR1 and CDR2: SGHNT, YYREEE (reference sequence). The CDR3 DNA sequence: TGTGCCAGCAGCTTGGGGGCAGGAATGAACACTGAAGCTTTCTTT. Translation gives CASSLGAGMNTEAFF. The whole variable domain, filled in from reference TRBV5-4 and TRBJ1-1, reads ETGVTQSPTHLIKTRGQQVTLRCSSQSGHNTVSWYQQALGQGPQFIFQYYREEENGRGNFPPRFSGLQFPNYSSELNVNALELDDSALYLCASSLGAGMNTEAFFGQGTRLTVV.

V is TRBV5-1 and J is TRBJ2-1; D call uncertain. The CDR3 has 17 amino acids. V was trimmed by 2 bases and J by 1 base, leaving 16 bases between them. Germline lookup yields CDR1 SGHRS and CDR2 YFSETQ. CDR3 nucleotide sequence: TGCGCCAGCAGCTTATTTGTGGCAAGAGGATCCTACAATGAGCAGTTCTTC. Protein: CASSLFVARGSYNEQFF.

The rearrangement joins TRBV27 to TRBJ2-3; possible D gene TRBD1, 5 bases. Trimming removed 5 bases at V and 9 bases at J, with 21 bases between. Per germline, CDR1 MNHEY and CDR2 SMNVEV (reference sequence). The CDR3 is 15 amino acids. The CDR3 reads CASSETGVWARTQYF. The DNA of the CDR3 is TGTGCCAGCAGTGAAACAGGAGTCTGGGCGAGAACGCAGTATTTT.

V gene TRBV2 combines with J gene TRBJ2-1; TRBD1 agrees at 7 bases. This CDR3 has 14 amino acids. Germline CDR1 reads SNHLY; CDR2 reads FYNNEI. With V trimmed by 5 bases and J by 6 bases, 7 bases remained unmatched. The CDR3 protein is CASSPQTGTNEQFF. Here the CDR3 DNA reads TGTGCCAGCAGTCCCCAGACAGGGACCAATGAGCAGTTCTTC.